One and the same sample provided the 19 T cell receptor beta chains below, sequenced in a study of T-cell reconstitution after alpha-beta-depleted transplantation in children. A TCRbeta library incorporating unique molecular identifiers was prepared. One entry per CDR3 protein results from TCRdb running MiXCR on the PCR reads. The sample shows 250,000 to 350,000 distinct CDR3 sequences, about a quarter of them seen only once. Here the sequenced sample was PBMCs, mostly from graft donor cells, taken 180 days after TCRalphabeta/CD19-depleted stem cell transplant. The source is a male patient aged 10 to 17 who had a stem cell transplant for acute lymphoblastic leukemia, so the T cells may come from the graft donor.

J is TRBJ1-2 and V is TRBV7-2; TRBD1 agrees at 8 bases. J was trimmed by 4 bases and V by 2 bases; bases with no gene match: 6. Germline V gives CDR1 SGHTA, CDR2 FQGNSA. This CDR3 has 15 residues. In nucleotides, the CDR3 is TGTGCCAGCAGCTTACGTGGCGACAGGGGCTATGGCTACACCTTC. Translating it yields CASSLRGDRGYGYTF.

The genes are TRBV12-5 and TRBJ1-1; D gene ambiguous. The CDR3 contains 16 residues. Germline V gene sequence: CDR1 LGHNT, CDR2 FRNRAP. V was cut by 6 bases and J by 1 base, with 18 bases left in between. CDR3 bases: TGTGCTAGTGGCTCCGGGCCGTCCAGATGGAACACTGAAGCTTTCTTT. Translated, it gives CASGSGPSRWNTEAFF.

The CDR3 DNA is TGTGCCAGCAGCCCCGGACTAGCGGGAGGCGCGAACACCGGGGAGCTGTTTTTT. It specifies CASSPGLAGGANTGELFF. J is TRBJ2-2 and V is TRBV9; 14 bases are shared with TRBD2. V lost 4 bases to trimming and J lost 0 bases; unmatched junction nucleotides: 5. This CDR3 spans 18 amino acids. CDR1 and CDR2 from the germline V gene are SGDLS and YYNGEE.

The rearrangement uses TRBV7-9 and TRBJ2-3; the D gene is possibly TRBD2 (6 bases). The CDR3 runs to 16 residues. Germline values: CDR1 SEHNR, CDR2 FQNEAQ (reference sequence). Trimming stripped 1 base from V and 2 bases from J, with 13 bases between. CDR3 protein: CASSLVGGTDTDTQYF. For the CDR3, the DNA is TGTGCCAGCAGCTTAGTAGGCGGGACGGACACAGATACGCAGTATTTT. The full variable domain, completed using reference TRBV7-9 and TRBJ2-3, is DTGVSQNPRHKITKRGQNVTFRCDPISEHNRLYWYRQTLGQGPEFLTYFQNEAQLEKSRLLSDRFSAERPKGSFSTLEIQRTEQGDSAMYLCASSLVGGTDTDTQYFGPGTRLTVL.

This clonotype was recorded a few times. J is TRBJ2-7 and V is TRBV13; 10 bases map to TRBD2. The CDR3 loop spans 15 amino acids. With 5 bases clipped from V and 1 base from J, the junction kept 5 bases outside the gene matches. Germline V gene lookup returns CDR1 PRHDT and CDR2 FYEKMQ (reference sequence). The CDR3 region is CASSQAGGASYEQYF. The CDR3 nucleotides are TGTGCCAGCAGCCAAGCGGGAGGGGCTTCCTACGAGCAGTACTTC.

V usage is TRBV2 and J usage is TRBJ2-6, with TRBD2 as a possible D gene (7 bases). Trimming removed 8 bases from V and 0 bases from J, with 17 bases in between. Per germline, CDR1 SNHLY and CDR2 FYNNEI. The CDR3 covers 17 residues. The CDR3 region is CASGGAGPLSGANVLTF. The DNA of the CDR3 is TGTGCCAGCGGGGGGGCAGGTCCGCTCTCTGGGGCCAACGTCCTGACTTTC.

V is TRBV20-1 and J is TRBJ1-2; a possible D gene is TRBD1 (5 bases). Trimming left V 3 bases short and J 5 bases short, with 16 bases between. Germline CDR1 and CDR2: DFQATT and SNEGSKA (reference sequence). The length of the CDR3 is 14 residues. The chain's CDR3 is CSASRWGLQYGYTF. As DNA, the CDR3 is TGCAGTGCTAGTCGTTGGGGACTGCAATATGGCTACACCTTC.

This clonotype showed up just a few times. The chain joins TRBV5-1 to TRBJ2-3; the D gene is possibly TRBD2 (7 bases). Germline values: CDR1 SGHRS, CDR2 YFSETQ. CDR3 length: 15 residues. With 0 bases removed from V and 5 bases from J, the gap between germline ends came to 13 bases. This chain's CDR3 is CASSLVSGGGDTQYF. The DNA of the CDR3 is TGCGCCAGCAGCTTGGTATCGGGGGGCGGAGATACGCAGTATTTT.

This clonotype was counted only a few times. The V and J genes are TRBV12-3 or TRBV12-4 and TRBJ2-3; D is ambiguous. The length of the CDR3 is 10 residues. Deletions cut 5 bases from V and 6 bases from J, with 3 bases between. DNA for the CDR3: TGTGCCAGCAGTGGGGATACGCAGTATTTT. Translating gives CASSGDTQYF.

This clonotype was seen more than once but under ten times. The chain combines TRBV20-1 with TRBJ1-1; D gene uncertain. Germline lookup yields CDR1 DFQATT and CDR2 SNEGSKA (reference sequence). V lost 3 bases and J lost 5, with 10 bases in between. The CDR3 contains 12 residues. CDR3 in amino acids: CSASVSGTEAFF. The CDR3 DNA sequence: TGCAGTGCTAGCGTTTCGGGGACTGAAGCTTTCTTT.

The V call is TRBV27, the J call TRBJ1-2, with TRBD1 identical over 8 bases. Germline-derived CDR1 and CDR2 are MNHEY and SMNVEV (reference sequence). V lost 2 bases, J lost 6 bases, and 11 bases stayed unmatched. This CDR3 has 16 residues. The CDR3 spells CASSLLGQVAVHGYTF. Written as DNA, the CDR3 is TGTGCCAGCAGTTTACTGGGACAGGTGGCGGTACATGGCTACACCTTC.

The rearrangement joins TRBV18 to TRBJ1-4; weak D call: TRBD1 (5 bases). The germline V gene has CDR1 KGHSH and CDR2 LQKENI. Trimming pared 3 bases from V and 3 bases from J, leaving 11 bases between. The CDR3 extends over 15 amino acids. CDR3 in DNA: TGTGCCAGCTCACCGCCGGGACGGTCTAATGAAAAACTGTTTTTT. It codes for CASSPPGRSNEKLFF.

This clonotype was counted ten times or more. The CDR3 DNA is TGCAGCGTTGAACGGGCCTTAACGGGGAATGAGCAGTTCTTC. Its protein product is CSVERALTGNEQFF. The rearrangement links TRBV29-1 to TRBJ2-1; D may be TRBD2 (5 bases). V was pared by 2 bases and J by 7 bases, with 15 bases between. This CDR3 contains 14 residues. Per the germline V gene, CDR1 is SQVTM and CDR2 is ANQGSEA.

This clonotype was counted only a few times. The J gene is TRBJ2-1, the V gene TRBV20-1; 10 bases are shared with TRBD2. This CDR3 has 14 residues. CDR1 is DFQATT, CDR2 SNEGSKA, per germline (reference sequence). The V and J ends lost 6 bases and 4 bases, in that order; junction bases with no gene match: 6. The DNA for the CDR3 is TGCAGTGCAGAACTAGCGGGGACGTACAATGAGCAGTTCTTC. This codes for CSAELAGTYNEQFF.

The chain employs TRBV15 and TRBJ2-7; D may match TRBD1 or TRBD2 (6 bases each). Per germline, CDR1 LNHNV and CDR2 YYDKDF (reference sequence). The CDR3 is made up of 14 amino acids. Trimming removed 5 bases from V and 2 bases from J, with 13 bases in between. CDR3 sequence reads: CATSEGGPTYEQYF. In nucleotides, the CDR3 is TGTGCCACCAGCGAGGGGGGCCCGACCTACGAGCAGTACTTC.

This clonotype was observed once. The chain links TRBV19 to TRBJ1-1; TRBD1 matches at 8 bases. Trimming at V came to 10 bases and at J to 6 bases, leaving 7 bases not matched to a gene. The CDR3 is 12 amino acids. Per germline, CDR1 LNHDA and CDR2 SQIVND (reference sequence). CDR3 coding DNA: TGTGCCACCGGGACAGGTATTTCTGAAGCTTTCTTT. Residues: CATGTGISEAFF.

The V gene is TRBV7-9, the J gene TRBJ2-5; the match to TRBD1 covers 8 bases. The CDR3 has 13 amino acids. CDR1 and CDR2 (germline): SEHNR, FQNEAQ (reference sequence). After removal of 4 bases from V and 4 bases from J, the junction contained 2 bases not matched to a gene. CDR3 nucleotides: TGTGCCAGCAGCTCGGGACAGGTAGAGACCCAGTACTTC. Translated: CASSSGQVETQYF.

The V call is TRBV11-2, the J call TRBJ1-2, with TRBD1 matching over 9 bases. J lost 10 bases, V lost 0 bases, and 12 bases had no gene match. This CDR3 is built from 16 residues. CDR1 is SGHAT, CDR2 FQNNGV, per germline. The CDR3 region is CASSLDLAGTGYAYTF. DNA of the CDR3: TGTGCCAGCAGCTTAGATCTCGCCGGGACAGGGTACGCCTACACCTTC.

The V call is TRBV5-5, the J call TRBJ2-1, with D tentatively TRBD1 or TRBD2 (5 bases each). The V gene's germline CDR1 is SGHKS and CDR2 YYEKEE (reference sequence). The germline V and J ends were trimmed by 2 bases and 7 bases, with 13 bases remaining between them. This CDR3 has 14 residues. Here the CDR3 DNA reads TGTGCCAGCAGCTTATCCGGGACCGGGAATGAGCAGTTCTTC. Translation: CASSLSGTGNEQFF.